This T cell receptor beta chain was sequenced during a study of blood T cell repertoires in COVID-19. At the level of the study: The cDNA or gDNA used as material had been derived from T cells, B-cell-depleted T cells, or PBMCs.

The germline V gene encodes CDR1 SNHLY and CDR2 FYNNEI. Unmatched junction bases numbered 7, after V lost 5 bases and J lost 8 bases. The CDR3 has 14 amino acids. The table came from immunoSEQ multiplex PCR; TCRdb's copy has only in-frame clones and leaves some out. The table lists around 57,000 clones, 82% of them singletons. Material for sequencing was peripheral blood. The receptor was isolated from a woman aged 60 to 75 with acute or convalescent COVID-19. This chain links TRBV2 with TRBJ1-2, with TRBD1 matching 11 bases. CDR3 residues: CASSPGQGVEGYTF. As DNA, the CDR3 is TGTGCCAGCAGTCCGGGACAGGGGGTGGAGGGCTACACCTTC.